This entry concerns a single T cell receptor (beta chain). TCRdb's table, derived via immunoSEQ multiplex PCR, lists solely in-frame clones and lacks some. The table includes 40,000 to 50,000 clones, 70% to 90% detected once. The data derive from a study of OX40 agonist ivuxolimab in advanced cancers. Blood draws occurred at baseline, cycle 4 day 1, and cycle 7 day 1. The receptor was derived from an adult with an advanced solid tumor such as melanoma, head and neck, liver or kidney cancer. This material consisted of CD4+ or CD8+ T cells sorted from blood, taken in a trial of the OX40 agonist ivuxolimab.

As DNA, the CDR3 is TGTGCCAGCAGCTCCCCCGGGTGGGAAAGTAATGAAAAACTGTTTTTT. This translates into CASSSPGWESNEKLFF. This chain links TRBV7-9 with TRBJ1-4; D not certain. CDR1 is SEHNR, CDR2 FQNEAQ, per germline (reference sequence). The CDR3 is 16 residues long. Trimming pared 4 bases from V and 4 bases from J, leaving 16 bases between. The whole variable domain, remainder taken from reference TRBV7-9 and TRBJ1-4, is DTGVSQNPRHKITKRGQNVTFRCDPISEHNRLYWYRQTLGQGPEFLTYFQNEAQLEKSRLLSDRFSAERPKGSFSTLEIQRTEQGDSAMYLCASSSPGWESNEKLFFGSGTQLSVL.